This T cell receptor beta chain was identified in a study of T-cell reconstitution after alpha-beta-depleted transplantation in children. Trimming removed 4 bases at V and 6 bases at J, with 19 bases between. The CDR3 is 16 residues long. Germline values: CDR1 SGHAT, CDR2 FQNNGV. For TCRbeta, the library was prepared with unique molecular identifiers. MiXCR, run by TCRdb on the PCR reads, gives a single entry per CDR3 protein. The profile shows about 480,000 distinct CDR3 sequences, 9.5% to 15% of them singletons. The sample holds many counts of this clonotype. This clonotype was sampled from a human donor who donated a stem cell graft to a child with combined immunodeficiency. The specimen comprised PBMCs from the stem cell graft donor, sampled from the stem cell graft. The chain is built from TRBV11-2 and TRBJ2-1; the D gene could be TRBD1 or TRBD2 (7 bases each). CDR3 amino acids: CASSWGGGLPGNEQFF. CDR3 nucleotides: TGTGCCAGCAGCTGGGGAGGGGGCCTCCCCGGCAATGAGCAGTTCTTC.